This T cell receptor (beta chain) was observed in a study of T cell repertoires in cytomegalovirus infection. Comment on this clonotype: The antigen remains undetermined.

Looked up from germline, CDR1 is KGHDR and CDR2 is SFDVKD. With V trimmed by 1 base and J by 7 bases, 9 bases remained unmatched. This CDR3 is 16 amino acids long. MiXCR, run by TCRdb on the reads, gives a single entry per CDR3 protein. The sample yields approximately 100,000 distinct CDR3 sequences, roughly 41% seen once. The sequences come from CD8+ T cells from cultured PBMCs, collected from culture after CMV antigen stimulation. The chain links TRBV24-1 to TRBJ1-1; 9 bases agree with TRBD1. This TCR derives from a human donor in good health (CMV status not recorded). Some clones in this sample may be carry-over from other donors' samples. The CDR3 sequence: CATSDFQTGGDDEAFF. CDR3 DNA sequence: TGTGCCACCAGTGATTTCCAGACAGGGGGGGACGATGAAGCTTTCTTT.